This T cell receptor (beta chain) was identified in a study of shared clonotypes between healthy human individuals. V was pared by 0 bases and J by 1 base, with 10 bases between. Germline V gene sequence: CDR1 LGHNA, CDR2 YSLEER. The CDR3 extends over 17 amino acids. The authors loaded 150 to 250 ng DNA, around 32,000 T cell genomes, into sorted-subset replicate PCRs. Assay: immunoSEQ multiplex PCR; the TCRdb copy retains only in-frame clones and omits some. The repertoire consists of more than 2 million clones, with over 85% occurring once and the leading ten covering 0.1% to 0.15%. V and J are TRBV4-3 and TRBJ1-6; no clear D gene. This sequence originates from a man between 18 and 35 years old in good health. Sequences were obtained from naive CD4+ T cells sorted from blood. Subset here: CD45RA+ positively selected. DNA of the CDR3: TGCGCCAGCAGCCAAGAGGACTTAAGGTCCTATAATTCACCCCTCCACTTT. It is translated as CASSQEDLRSYNSPLHF.